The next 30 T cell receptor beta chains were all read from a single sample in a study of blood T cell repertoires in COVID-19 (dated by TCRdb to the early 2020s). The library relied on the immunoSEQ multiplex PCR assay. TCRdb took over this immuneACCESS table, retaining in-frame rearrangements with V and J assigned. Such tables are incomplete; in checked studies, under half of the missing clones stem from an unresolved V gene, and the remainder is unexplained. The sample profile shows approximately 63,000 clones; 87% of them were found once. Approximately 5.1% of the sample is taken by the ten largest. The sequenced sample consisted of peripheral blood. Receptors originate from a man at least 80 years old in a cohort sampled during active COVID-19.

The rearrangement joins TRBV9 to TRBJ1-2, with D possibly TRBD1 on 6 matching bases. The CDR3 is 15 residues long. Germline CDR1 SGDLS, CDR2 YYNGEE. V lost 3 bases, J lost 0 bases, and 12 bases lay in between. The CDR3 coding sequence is TGTGCCAGCAGCGACGACAGGCTAGCTAACTATGGCTACACCTTC. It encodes CASSDDRLANYGYTF.

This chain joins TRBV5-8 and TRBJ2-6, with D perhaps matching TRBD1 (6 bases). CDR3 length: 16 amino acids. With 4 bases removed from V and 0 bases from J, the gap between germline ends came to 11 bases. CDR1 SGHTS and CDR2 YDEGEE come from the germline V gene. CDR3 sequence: CASSRQDFSGANVLTF. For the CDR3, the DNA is TGTGCCAGCAGCCGACAGGATTTCTCTGGGGCCAACGTCCTGACTTTC.

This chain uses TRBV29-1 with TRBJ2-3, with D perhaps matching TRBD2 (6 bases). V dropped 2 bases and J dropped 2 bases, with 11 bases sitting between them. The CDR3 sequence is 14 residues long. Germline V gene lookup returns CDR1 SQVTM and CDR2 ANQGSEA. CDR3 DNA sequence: TGCAGCGTTGAATGGAGGGAGAACACAGATACGCAGTATTTT. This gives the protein CSVEWRENTDTQYF.

CDR3 amino acids: CASSPPGLAGGKETQYF. The DNA of the CDR3 is TGTGCCAGCAGCCCTCCGGGACTAGCGGGGGGGAAAGAGACCCAGTACTTC. The chain employs TRBV7-2 and TRBJ2-5; 16 bases line up with TRBD2. The CDR3 spans 17 residues. CDR1 is SGHTA and CDR2 is FQGNSA in the germline V gene. V was pared by 5 bases and J by 3 bases, with 6 bases of the junction left unmatched.

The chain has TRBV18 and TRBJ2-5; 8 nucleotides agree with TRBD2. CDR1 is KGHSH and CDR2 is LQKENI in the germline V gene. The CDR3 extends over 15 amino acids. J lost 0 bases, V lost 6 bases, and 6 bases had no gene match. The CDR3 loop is CASSSSGFNQETQYF. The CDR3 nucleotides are TGTGCCAGCTCGTCTAGCGGGTTTAACCAAGAGACCCAGTACTTC.

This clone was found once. CDR3 in DNA: TGTGCCAGCAGCTTAGAGGGCGGGGTTTGGGATACGCAGTATTTT. It translates to CASSLEGGVWDTQYF. V usage is TRBV7-2 and J usage is TRBJ2-3, with D possibly being TRBD2 (6 bases). Per germline, CDR1 SGHTA and CDR2 FQGNSA. V was cut by 1 base and J by 6 bases, with 14 bases left in between. The CDR3 is 15 amino acids.

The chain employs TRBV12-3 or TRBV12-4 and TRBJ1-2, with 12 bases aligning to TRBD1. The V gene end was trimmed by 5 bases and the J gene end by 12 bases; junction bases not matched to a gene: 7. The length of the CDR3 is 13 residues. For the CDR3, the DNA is TGTGCCAGCAGTCCGGGGACAGGGGGCTGGAACACCTTC. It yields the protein CASSPGTGGWNTF.

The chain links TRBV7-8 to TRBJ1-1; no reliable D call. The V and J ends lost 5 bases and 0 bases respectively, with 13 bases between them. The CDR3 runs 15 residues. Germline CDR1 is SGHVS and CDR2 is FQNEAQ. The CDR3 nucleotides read TGTGCCAGCAGCGCGACACACACCTTGAACACTGAAGCTTTCTTT. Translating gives CASSATHTLNTEAFF.

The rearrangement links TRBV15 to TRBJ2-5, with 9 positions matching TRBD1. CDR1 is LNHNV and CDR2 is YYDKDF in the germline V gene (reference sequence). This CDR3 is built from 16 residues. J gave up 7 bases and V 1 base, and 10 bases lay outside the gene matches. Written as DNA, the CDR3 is TGTGCCACCAGCAGAGGTCAGGACAGGGGCTTTGGGACCCAGTACTTC. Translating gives CATSRGQDRGFGTQYF.

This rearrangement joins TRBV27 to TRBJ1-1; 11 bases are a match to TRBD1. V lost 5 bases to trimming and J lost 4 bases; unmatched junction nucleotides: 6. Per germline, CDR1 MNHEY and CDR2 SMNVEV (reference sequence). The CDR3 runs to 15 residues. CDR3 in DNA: TGTGCCAGCAGTAGCCGGGACAGGGGGTTCACTGAAGCTTTCTTT. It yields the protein CASSSRDRGFTEAFF.

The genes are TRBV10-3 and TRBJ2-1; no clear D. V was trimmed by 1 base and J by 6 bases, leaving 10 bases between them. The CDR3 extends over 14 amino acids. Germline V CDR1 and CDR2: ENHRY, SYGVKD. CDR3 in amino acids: CAISEYQAGNEQFF. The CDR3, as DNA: TGTGCCATCAGTGAGTACCAGGCCGGCAATGAGCAGTTCTTC.

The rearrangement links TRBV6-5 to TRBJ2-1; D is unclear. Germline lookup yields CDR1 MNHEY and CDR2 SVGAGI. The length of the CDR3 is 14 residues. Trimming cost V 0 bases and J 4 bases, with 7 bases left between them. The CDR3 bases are TGTGCCAGCAGTTACTCGGGCGTATACAATGAGCAGTTCTTC. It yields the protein CASSYSGVYNEQFF.

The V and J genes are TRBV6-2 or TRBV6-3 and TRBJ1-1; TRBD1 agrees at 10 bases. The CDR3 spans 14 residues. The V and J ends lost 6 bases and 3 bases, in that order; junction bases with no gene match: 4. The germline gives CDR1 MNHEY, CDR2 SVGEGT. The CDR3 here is CASSDRGRDTEAFF. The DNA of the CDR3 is TGTGCCAGCAGCGACAGGGGGCGGGACACTGAAGCTTTCTTT.

The CDR3 is CASSFQTGSGELFF. The CDR3, as DNA: TGTGCCAGCAGCTTCCAGACAGGGTCCGGGGAGCTGTTTTTT. The chain carries TRBV5-6 and TRBJ2-2, with TRBD1 matching over 7 bases. In germline, CDR1 is SGHDT, CDR2 YYEEEE. CDR3 size: 14 residues. Unmatched junction bases numbered 4, after V lost 2 bases and J lost 6 bases.

DNA for the CDR3: TGCGCCAGCAGCCCGGACTATCCTCCCTACGAGCAGTACTTC. It encodes CASSPDYPPYEQYF. This chain uses TRBV5-1 with TRBJ2-7, with D perhaps matching TRBD2 (6 bases). Trimming took 4 bases from V and 2 from J, leaving 13 bases between them. Germline assignment: CDR1 SGHRS and CDR2 YFSETQ. The CDR3 covers 14 residues.

The CDR3 nucleotides read TGTGCCAGCAGCCCCGGAGGGACAGGGGGCGAAAAACTGTTTTTT. Protein product: CASSPGGTGGEKLFF. The rearrangement joins TRBV6-5 to TRBJ1-4, with TRBD1 matching 12 bases. There are 15 residues in the CDR3. The germline V gene encodes CDR1 MNHEY and CDR2 SVGAGI. Trimming at V came to 6 bases and at J to 8 bases, leaving 7 bases not matched to a gene.

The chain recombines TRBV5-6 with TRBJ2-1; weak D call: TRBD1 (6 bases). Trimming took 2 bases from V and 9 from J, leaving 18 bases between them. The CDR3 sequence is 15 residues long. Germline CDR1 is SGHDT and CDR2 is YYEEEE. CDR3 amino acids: CASSFLRGKRGEQFF. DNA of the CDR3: TGTGCCAGCAGCTTTCTCAGGGGAAAACGGGGTGAGCAGTTCTTC.

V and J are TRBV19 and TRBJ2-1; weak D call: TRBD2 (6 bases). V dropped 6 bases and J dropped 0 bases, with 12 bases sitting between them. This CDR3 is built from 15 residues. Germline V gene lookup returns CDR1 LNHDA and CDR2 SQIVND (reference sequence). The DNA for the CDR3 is TGTGCCAGTAGCTCCCGGGGGAGCTCCTACAATGAGCAGTTCTTC. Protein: CASSSRGSSYNEQFF.

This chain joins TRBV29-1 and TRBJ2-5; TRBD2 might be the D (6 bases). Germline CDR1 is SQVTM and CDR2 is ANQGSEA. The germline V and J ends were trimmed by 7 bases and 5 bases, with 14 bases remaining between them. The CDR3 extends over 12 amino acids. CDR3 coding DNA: TGCAGCGGCGGGGTGATGGGGGAGACCCAGTACTTC. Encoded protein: CSGGVMGETQYF.

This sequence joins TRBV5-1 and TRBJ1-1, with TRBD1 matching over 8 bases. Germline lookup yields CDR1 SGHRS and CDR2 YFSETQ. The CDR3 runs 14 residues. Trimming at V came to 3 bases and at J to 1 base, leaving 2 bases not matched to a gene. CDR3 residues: CASSSTGANTEAFF. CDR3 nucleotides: TGCGCCAGCAGCTCGACAGGGGCGAACACTGAAGCTTTCTTT.

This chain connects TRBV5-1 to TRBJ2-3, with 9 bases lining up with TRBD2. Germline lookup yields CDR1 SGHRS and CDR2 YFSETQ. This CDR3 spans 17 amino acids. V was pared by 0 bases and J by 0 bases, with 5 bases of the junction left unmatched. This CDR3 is CASSLGLAGSSTDTQYF. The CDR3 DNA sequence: TGCGCCAGCAGCTTGGGTCTAGCGGGGTCTAGCACAGATACGCAGTATTTT.

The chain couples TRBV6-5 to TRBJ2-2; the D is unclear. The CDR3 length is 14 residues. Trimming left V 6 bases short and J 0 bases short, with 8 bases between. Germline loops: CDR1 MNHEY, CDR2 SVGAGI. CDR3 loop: CASRSTTNTGELFF. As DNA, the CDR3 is TGTGCCAGCAGGTCGACAACGAACACCGGGGAGCTGTTTTTT.

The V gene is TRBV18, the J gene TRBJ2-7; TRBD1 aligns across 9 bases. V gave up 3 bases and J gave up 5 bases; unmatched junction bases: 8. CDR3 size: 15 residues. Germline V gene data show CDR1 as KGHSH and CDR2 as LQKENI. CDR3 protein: CASSPGTGSSHEQYF. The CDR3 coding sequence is TGTGCCAGCTCACCCGGGACAGGGAGTTCCCACGAGCAGTACTTC.

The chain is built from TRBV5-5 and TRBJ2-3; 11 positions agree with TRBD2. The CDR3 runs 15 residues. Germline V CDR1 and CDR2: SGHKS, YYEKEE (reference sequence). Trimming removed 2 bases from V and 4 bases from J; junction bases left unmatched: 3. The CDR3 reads CASSFSGGAPDTQYF. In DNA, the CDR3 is TGTGCCAGCAGCTTTAGCGGGGGGGCCCCAGATACGCAGTATTTT.

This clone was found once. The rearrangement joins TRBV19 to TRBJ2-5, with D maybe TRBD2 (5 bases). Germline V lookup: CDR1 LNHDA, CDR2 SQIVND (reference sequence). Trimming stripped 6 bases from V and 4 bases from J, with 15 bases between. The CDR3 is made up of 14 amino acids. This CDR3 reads CASSPGLGRETQYF. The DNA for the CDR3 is TGTGCCAGTAGCCCCGGGTTGGGGAGAGAGACCCAGTACTTC.

CDR3 sequence (DNA): TGTGCCAGCAGCTGGGGTTTGGGACTAGCGCGGGAGCAGTTCTTC. Its protein product is CASSWGLGLAREQFF. This rearrangement joins TRBV7-3 to TRBJ2-1; 10 bases are shared with TRBD2. The junction had 10 bases not matched to a gene; V was cut back by 4 bases and J by 10 bases. From germline, CDR1 is SGHTA and CDR2 FQGTGA. The CDR3 is 15 residues long.

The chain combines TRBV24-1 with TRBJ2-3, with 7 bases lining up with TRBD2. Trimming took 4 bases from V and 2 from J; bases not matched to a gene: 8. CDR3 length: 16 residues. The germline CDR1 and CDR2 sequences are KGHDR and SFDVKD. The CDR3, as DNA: TGTGCCACCAGTGACCGAGACGGGACTACCACAGATACGCAGTATTTT. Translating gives CATSDRDGTTTDTQYF.

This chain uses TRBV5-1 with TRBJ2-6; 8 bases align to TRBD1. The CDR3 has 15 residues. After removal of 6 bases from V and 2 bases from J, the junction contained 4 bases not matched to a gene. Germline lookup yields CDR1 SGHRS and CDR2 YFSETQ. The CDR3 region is CASMLQGAGANVLTF. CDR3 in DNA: TGCGCCAGCATGCTACAGGGGGCTGGGGCCAACGTCCTGACTTTC.

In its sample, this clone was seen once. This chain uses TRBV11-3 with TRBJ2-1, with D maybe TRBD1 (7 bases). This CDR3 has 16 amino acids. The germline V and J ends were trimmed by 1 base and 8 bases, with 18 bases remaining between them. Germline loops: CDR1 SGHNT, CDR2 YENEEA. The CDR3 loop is CASSLGGGGIWDEQFF. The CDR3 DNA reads TGTGCCAGCAGCTTAGGAGGGGGCGGGATCTGGGATGAGCAGTTCTTC.

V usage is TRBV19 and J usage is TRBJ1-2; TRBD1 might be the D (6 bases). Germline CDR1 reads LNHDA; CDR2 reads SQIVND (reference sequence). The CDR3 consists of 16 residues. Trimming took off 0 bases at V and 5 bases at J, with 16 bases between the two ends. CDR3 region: CASSIDLAGGAYGYTF. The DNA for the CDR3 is TGTGCCAGTAGTATAGATCTGGCGGGGGGCGCGTATGGCTACACCTTC.